This T cell receptor beta chain appears in the sequencing data of a study of blood T cell repertoires in COVID-19. Categorization into cohorts depended on clinical history that participants reported. This clone was recorded once. V shed 1 base and J shed 7 bases, with 8 bases lying between them. The CDR3 is 13 amino acids. The germline CDR1 and CDR2 sequences are SGHVS and FQNEAQ. TCRdb keeps only in-frame clones here, not all; method: immunoSEQ multiplex PCR. Of roughly 250,000 clones in the sample, more than 70% are singletons; the top ten hold around 1.2%. This chain joins TRBV7-8 and TRBJ2-1; D is ambiguous. Sample: PBMCs or T cells enriched from blood (not recorded which). The clonotype comes from a woman in her thirties or forties with acute COVID-19. This chain's CDR3 is CASSLEYENEQFF. DNA for the CDR3: TGTGCCAGCAGCTTAGAGTATGAGAATGAGCAGTTCTTC.